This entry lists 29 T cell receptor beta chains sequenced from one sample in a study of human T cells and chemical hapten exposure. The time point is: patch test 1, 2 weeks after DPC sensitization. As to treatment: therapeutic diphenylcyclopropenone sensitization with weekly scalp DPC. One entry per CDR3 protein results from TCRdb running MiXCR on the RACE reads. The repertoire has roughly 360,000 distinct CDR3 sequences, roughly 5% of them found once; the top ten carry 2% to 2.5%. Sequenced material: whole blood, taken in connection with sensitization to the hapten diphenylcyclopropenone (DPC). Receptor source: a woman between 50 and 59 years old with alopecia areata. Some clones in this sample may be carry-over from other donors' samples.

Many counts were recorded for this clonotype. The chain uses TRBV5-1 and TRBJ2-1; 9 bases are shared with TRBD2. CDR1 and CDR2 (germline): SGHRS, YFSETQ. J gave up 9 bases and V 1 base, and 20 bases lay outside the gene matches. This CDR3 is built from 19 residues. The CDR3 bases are TGCGCCAGCAGCTTGCGTTCGGGGACTAGCCTCTCTCTTGGCGGTGAGCAGTTCTTC. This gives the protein CASSLRSGTSLSLGGEQFF.

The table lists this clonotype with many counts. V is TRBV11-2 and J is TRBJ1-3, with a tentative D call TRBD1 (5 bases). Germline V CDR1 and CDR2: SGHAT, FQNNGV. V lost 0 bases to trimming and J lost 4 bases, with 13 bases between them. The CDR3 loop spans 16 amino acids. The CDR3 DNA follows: TGTGCCAGCAGCTTAGATCGAGGAGGGACCGGAAACACCATATATTTT. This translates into CASSLDRGGTGNTIYF. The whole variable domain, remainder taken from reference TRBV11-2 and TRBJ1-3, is EAGVAQSPRYKIIEKRQSVAFWCNPISGHATLYWYQQILGQGPKLLIQFQNNGVVDDSQLPKDRFSAERLKGVDSTLKIQPAKLEDSAVYLCASSLDRGGTGNTIYFGEGSWLTVV.

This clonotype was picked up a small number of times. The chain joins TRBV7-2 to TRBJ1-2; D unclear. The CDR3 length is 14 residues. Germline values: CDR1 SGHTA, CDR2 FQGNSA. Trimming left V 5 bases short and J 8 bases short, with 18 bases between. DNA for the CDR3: TGTGCCAGCAGCCCCGACCCCCCCCTAGGGGGCTACACCTTC. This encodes CASSPDPPLGGYTF.

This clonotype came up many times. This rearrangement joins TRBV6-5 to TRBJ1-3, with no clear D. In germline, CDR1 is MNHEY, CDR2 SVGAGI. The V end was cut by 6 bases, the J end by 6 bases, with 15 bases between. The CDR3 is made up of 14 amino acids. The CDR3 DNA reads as TGTGCCAGCAGGGAGACTTTGGCGCAAAACACCATATATTTT. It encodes CASRETLAQNTIYF.

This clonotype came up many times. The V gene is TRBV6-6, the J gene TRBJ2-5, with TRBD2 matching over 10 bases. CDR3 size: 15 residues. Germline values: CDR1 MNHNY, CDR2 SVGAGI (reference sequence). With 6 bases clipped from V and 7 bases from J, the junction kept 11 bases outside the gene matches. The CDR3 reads CASSAGTSAAGTQYF. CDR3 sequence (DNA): TGTGCCAGCAGCGCCGGGACTAGCGCGGCGGGGACCCAGTACTTC.

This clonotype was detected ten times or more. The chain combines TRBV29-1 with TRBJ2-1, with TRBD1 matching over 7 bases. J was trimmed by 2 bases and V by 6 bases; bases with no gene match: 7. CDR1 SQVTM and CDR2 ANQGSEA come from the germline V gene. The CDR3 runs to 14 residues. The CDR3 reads CSVLTGVAYNEQFF. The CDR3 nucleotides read TGCAGCGTCCTCACAGGGGTCGCCTACAATGAGCAGTTCTTC.

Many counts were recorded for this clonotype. The CDR3 is CATVLDRAPYEQYF. CDR3 in DNA: TGTGCCACCGTCCTGGACAGGGCCCCCTACGAGCAGTACTTC. This rearrangement joins TRBV25-1 to TRBJ2-7; 8 nucleotides align to TRBD1. The trim removed 10 bases at V and 2 bases at J, leaving 10 bases unmatched. The CDR3 covers 14 residues. CDR1 and CDR2 from the germline V gene are MGHDK and SYGVNS.

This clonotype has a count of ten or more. The CDR3 loop reads CASSELGPRGIKNTEAFF. CDR3 sequence (DNA): TGCGCCAGCAGTGAGTTGGGGCCCAGGGGAATCAAGAACACTGAAGCTTTCTTT. The chain couples TRBV10-1 to TRBJ1-1; weak D call: TRBD1 (6 bases). The CDR3 length is 18 residues. V was cut by 1 base and J by 1 base, with 19 bases left in between. CDR1 and CDR2 from the germline V gene are WNHNN and SYGVQD (reference sequence).

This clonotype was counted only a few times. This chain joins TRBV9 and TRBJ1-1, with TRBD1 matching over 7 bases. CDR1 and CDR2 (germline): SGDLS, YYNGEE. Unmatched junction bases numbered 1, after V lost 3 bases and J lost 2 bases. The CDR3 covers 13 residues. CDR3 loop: CASSGGGNTEAFF. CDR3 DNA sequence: TGTGCCAGCAGCGGAGGGGGCAACACTGAAGCTTTCTTT.

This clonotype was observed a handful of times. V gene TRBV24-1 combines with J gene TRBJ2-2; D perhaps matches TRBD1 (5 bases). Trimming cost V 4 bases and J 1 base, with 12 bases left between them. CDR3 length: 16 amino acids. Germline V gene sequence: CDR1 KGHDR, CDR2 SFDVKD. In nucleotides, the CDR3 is TGTGCCACCAGTGAGACCAGGACACGGAACACCGGGGAGCTGTTTTTT. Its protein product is CATSETRTRNTGELFF.

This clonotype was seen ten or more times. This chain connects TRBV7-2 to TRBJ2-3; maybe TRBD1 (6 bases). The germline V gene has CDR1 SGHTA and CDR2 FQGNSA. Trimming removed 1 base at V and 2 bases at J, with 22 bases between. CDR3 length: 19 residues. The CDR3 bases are TGTGCCAGCAGCTTAGTTCTACGGTTGGGGGCCGGACTCACAGATACGCAGTATTTT. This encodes CASSLVLRLGAGLTDTQYF.

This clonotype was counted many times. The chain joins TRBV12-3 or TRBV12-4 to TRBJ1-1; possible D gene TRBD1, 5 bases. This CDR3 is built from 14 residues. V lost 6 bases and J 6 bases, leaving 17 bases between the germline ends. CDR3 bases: TGTGCCAGCAGCCACGACAGTTTGGGGGCTGAAGCTTTCTTT. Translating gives CASSHDSLGAEAFF.

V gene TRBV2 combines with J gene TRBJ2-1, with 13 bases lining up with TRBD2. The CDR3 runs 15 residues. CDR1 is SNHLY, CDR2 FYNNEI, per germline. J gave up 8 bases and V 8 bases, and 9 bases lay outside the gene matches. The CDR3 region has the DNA TGTGCCAGCGTTCCGGGACTAGCGGGAAGTCATGAGCAGTTCTTC. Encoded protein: CASVPGLAGSHEQFF.

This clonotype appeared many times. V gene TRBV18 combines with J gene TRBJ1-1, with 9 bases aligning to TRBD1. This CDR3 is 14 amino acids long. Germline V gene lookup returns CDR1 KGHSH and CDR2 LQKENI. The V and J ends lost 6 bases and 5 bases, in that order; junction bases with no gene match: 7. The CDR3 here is CASSSQGAQTEAFF. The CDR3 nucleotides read TGTGCCAGCTCTTCACAGGGGGCGCAGACTGAAGCTTTCTTT.

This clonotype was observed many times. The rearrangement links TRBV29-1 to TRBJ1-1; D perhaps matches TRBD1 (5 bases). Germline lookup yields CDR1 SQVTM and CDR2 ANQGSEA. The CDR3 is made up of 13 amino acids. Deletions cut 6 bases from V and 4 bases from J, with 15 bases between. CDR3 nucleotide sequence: TGCAGCGTCCACGGGGGAAGGGGCACTGAAGCTTTCTTT. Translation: CSVHGGRGTEAFF.

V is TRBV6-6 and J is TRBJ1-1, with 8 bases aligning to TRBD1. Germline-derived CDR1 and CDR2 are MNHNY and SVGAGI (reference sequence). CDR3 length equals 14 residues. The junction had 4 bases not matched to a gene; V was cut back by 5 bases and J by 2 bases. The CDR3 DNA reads TGTGCCAGCAGTCGGACAGGGACCAACACTGAAGCTTTCTTT. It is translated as CASSRTGTNTEAFF.

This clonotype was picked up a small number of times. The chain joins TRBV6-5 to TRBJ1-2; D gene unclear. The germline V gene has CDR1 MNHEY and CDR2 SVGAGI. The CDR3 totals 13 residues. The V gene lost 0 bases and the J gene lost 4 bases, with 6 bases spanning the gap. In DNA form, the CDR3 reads TGTGCCAGCAGTTACTCGGCAGCCTATGGCTACACCTTC. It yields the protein CASSYSAAYGYTF.

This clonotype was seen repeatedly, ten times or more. The CDR3 spells CASSLRSQGRTGELFF. CDR3 sequence (DNA): TGTGCCAGCAGTTTGCGTTCCCAGGGGCGCACCGGGGAGCTGTTTTTT. This chain links TRBV12-3 or TRBV12-4 with TRBJ2-2; possibly TRBD1 for D (6 bases). This CDR3 has 16 residues. The ends were cut back, 3 bases at V and 4 bases at J, with 15 bases in the middle.

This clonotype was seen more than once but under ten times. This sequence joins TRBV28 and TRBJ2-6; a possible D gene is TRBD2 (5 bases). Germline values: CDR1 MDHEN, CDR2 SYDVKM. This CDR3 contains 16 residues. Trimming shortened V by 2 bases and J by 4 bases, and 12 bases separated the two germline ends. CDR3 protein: CASSLEDSGGANVLTF. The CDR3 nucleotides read TGTGCCAGCAGTTTAGAGGACTCTGGAGGGGCCAACGTCCTGACTTTC.

DNA for the CDR3: TGTGCCAGCAGCTTAGTGGGGGGAGCAGACAATGAGCAGTTCTTC. This codes for CASSLVGGADNEQFF. This chain joins TRBV7-2 and TRBJ2-1; weak D call: TRBD2 (6 bases). The germline V gene encodes CDR1 SGHTA and CDR2 FQGNSA. V dropped 1 base and J dropped 5 bases, with 12 bases sitting between them. The CDR3 has 15 residues.

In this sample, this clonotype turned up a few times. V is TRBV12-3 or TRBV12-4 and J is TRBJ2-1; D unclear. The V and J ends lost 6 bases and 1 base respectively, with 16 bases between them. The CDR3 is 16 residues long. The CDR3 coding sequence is TGTGCCAGCAGGCGGACCTCCTCAGGATCCTACAATGAGCAGTTCTTC. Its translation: CASRRTSSGSYNEQFF.

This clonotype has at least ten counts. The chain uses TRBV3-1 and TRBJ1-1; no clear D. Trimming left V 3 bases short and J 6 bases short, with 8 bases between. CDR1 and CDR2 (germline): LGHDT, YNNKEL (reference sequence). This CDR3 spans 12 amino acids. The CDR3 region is CASSHGGPEAFF. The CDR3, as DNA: TGTGCCAGCAGCCACGGCGGACCTGAAGCTTTCTTT.

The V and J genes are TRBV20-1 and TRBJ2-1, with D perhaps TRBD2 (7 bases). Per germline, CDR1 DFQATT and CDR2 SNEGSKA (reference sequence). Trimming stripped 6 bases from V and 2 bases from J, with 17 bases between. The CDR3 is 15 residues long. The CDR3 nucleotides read TGCAGTGCCGACCCCAGGCGGGGGCCCTACAATGAGCAGTTCTTC. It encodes CSADPRRGPYNEQFF.

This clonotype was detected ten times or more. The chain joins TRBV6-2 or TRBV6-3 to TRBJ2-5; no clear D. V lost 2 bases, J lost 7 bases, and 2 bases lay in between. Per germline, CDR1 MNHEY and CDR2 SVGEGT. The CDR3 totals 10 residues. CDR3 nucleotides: TGTGCCAGCAGTTACGGGACCCAGTACTTC. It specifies CASSYGTQYF.

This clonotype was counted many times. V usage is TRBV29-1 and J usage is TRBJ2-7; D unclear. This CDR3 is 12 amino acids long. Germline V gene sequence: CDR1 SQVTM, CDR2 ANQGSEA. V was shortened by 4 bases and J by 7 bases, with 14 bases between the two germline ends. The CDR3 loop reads CSVVPGVEEQYF. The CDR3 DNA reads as TGCAGCGTTGTTCCAGGAGTGGAAGAGCAGTACTTC.

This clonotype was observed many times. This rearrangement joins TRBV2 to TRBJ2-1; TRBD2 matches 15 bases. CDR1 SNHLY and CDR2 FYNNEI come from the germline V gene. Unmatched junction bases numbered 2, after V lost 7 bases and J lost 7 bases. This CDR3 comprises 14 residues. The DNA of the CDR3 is TGTGCCAGCATTGGGACTAGCGGGGGGAATGAGCAGTTCTTC. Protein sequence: CASIGTSGGNEQFF.

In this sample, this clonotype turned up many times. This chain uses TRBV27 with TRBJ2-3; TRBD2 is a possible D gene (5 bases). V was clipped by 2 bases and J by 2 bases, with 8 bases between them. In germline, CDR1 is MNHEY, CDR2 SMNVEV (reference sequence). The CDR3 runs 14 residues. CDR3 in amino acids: CASSLTGYTDTQYF. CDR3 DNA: TGTGCCAGCAGTTTAACGGGGTACACAGATACGCAGTATTTT.

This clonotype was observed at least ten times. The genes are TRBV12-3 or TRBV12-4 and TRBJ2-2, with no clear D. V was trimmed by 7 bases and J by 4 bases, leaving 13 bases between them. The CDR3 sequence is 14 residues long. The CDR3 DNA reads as TGTGCCAGCAAAATTCAGTTATCCACCGGGGAGCTGTTTTTT. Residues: CASKIQLSTGELFF.

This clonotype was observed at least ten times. The CDR3 nucleotides are TGTGCCTGGAGTTCAGGGGGGAACTATGGCTACACCTTC. Translating it yields CAWSSGGNYGYTF. The chain combines TRBV30 with TRBJ1-2; 7 bases are shared with TRBD1. V shed 2 bases, J shed 2 bases, and the junction held 2 bases outside the gene matches. This CDR3 comprises 13 residues. Germline CDR1 and CDR2: GTSNPN and SVGIG (reference sequence).